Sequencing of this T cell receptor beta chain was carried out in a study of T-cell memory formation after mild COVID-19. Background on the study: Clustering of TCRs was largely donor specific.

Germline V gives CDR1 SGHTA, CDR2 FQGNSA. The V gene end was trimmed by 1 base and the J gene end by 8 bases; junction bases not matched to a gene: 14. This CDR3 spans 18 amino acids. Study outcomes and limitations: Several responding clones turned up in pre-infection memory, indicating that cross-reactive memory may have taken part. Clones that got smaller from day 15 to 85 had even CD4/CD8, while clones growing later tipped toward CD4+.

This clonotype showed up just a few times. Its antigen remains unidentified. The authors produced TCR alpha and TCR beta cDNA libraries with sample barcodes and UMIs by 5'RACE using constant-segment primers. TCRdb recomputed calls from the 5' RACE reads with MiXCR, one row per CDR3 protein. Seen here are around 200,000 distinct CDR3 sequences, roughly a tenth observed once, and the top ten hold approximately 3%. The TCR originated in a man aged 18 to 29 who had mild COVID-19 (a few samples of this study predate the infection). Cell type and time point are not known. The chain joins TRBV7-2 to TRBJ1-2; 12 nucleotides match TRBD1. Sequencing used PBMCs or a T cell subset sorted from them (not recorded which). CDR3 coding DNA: TGTGCCAGCAGCTTAGGCACCTCGGGACAGGGGGCTTCCGCCGGCTACACCTTC. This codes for CASSLGTSGQGASAGYTF.